What follows describes a single T cell receptor (beta chain). The data belong to a study of T-cell memory formation after mild COVID-19. The V gene lost 3 bases and the J gene lost 3 bases, with 17 bases spanning the gap. Germline V gives CDR1 SGHDN, CDR2 FVKESK. The CDR3 has 16 residues. TCRdb fed the 5' RACE reads into MiXCR, producing one record per CDR3 protein. Of roughly 550,000 distinct CDR3 sequences in the sample, 20% were seen once. The sequence was collected from an adult woman who had mild COVID-19 (a few samples of this study predate the infection). Cell type and time point are not known. Sequencing was done on a sample of PBMCs or a T cell subset sorted from them (not recorded which). V usage is TRBV14 and J usage is TRBJ2-5; D is undetermined. Here the CDR3 reads CASSQDVPKVEETQYF. The CDR3 DNA reads TGTGCCAGCAGCCAGGACGTACCCAAAGTAGAAGAGACCCAGTACTTC.